This T cell receptor beta chain appears in the sequencing data of a study of T cells after yellow fever vaccination. Study overall: Libraries from low-cell-number fractions were prepared with the SMART-Seq v4 Ultra Low Input RNA kit. Points from the study as a whole: Subsequent to the booster, the majority of primary-vaccination clones reappeared (around 95% CD4, 85% to 90% CD8).

Trimming took 4 bases from V and 0 from J, leaving 19 bases between them. The CDR3 consists of 18 residues. Germline V gene sequence: CDR1 ENHRY, CDR2 SYGVKD. TCRdb re-called the 5' RACE reads through MiXCR, storing one row per CDR3 protein. The sample yields fewer than 400,000 distinct CDR3 sequences, 6% to 8% seen once. Of note for this clonotype: Antigen unknown.

This TCR was sampled from a man aged 25 to 40 who received the YFV17D yellow fever vaccine. This rearrangement joins TRBV10-3 to TRBJ2-1, with D unresolved. The sample here was PBMCs, taken 5 days after the yellow fever booster vaccination. Written as DNA, the CDR3 is TGTGCCATCAGTGGCCAAAAAAGGGAACAGAGCTCCTACAATGAGCAGTTCTTC. Its protein product is CAISGQKREQSSYNEQFF.